This T cell receptor (beta chain) was sequenced for a study of beta chain features in type 1 diabetes. Regarding this clone: Its antigen is not known.

Study results and caveats: Among patients with Type 1 diabetes, TCRB CDR3s were moderately but significantly shorter in every one of the four CD4+ subsets.

The study reverse transcribed the entire isolated RNA, so it sequenced expressed TCRB transcripts. Clones were read by immunoSEQ multiplex PCR, and TCRdb kept only the in-frame ones, dropping some. This sample has about 740,000 clones, with over 10% found just once. CDR3 size: 15 residues. The ends lost 3 bases at V and 4 bases at J; junction bases unmatched: 5. Germline-derived CDR1 and CDR2 are KGHSH and LQKENI. The V gene is TRBV18, the J gene TRBJ1-2; the match to TRBD1 covers 10 bases. The sequenced material came from naive CD4+ T cells from blood. The source is a man between 18 and 29 years old with type 1 diabetes. This CDR3 is CASSPQDRGSYGYTF. Written as DNA, the CDR3 is TGTGCCAGCTCACCTCAGGACAGGGGGAGCTATGGCTACACCTTC.